This T cell receptor beta chain was identified in a study of shared clonotypes between healthy human individuals. Germline values: CDR1 SGHTA, CDR2 FQGNSA. Trimming removed 4 bases from V and 9 bases from J, with 10 bases in between. CDR3 length: 13 residues. Execution of the assay was at deep level. The data were produced by immunoSEQ multiplex PCR, yet TCRdb's version contains in-frame clones alone and is incomplete. The data contain 950,000 to 1,300,000 clones, 70% to 80% of them singletons. Sequencing used memory CD4+ T cells sorted from blood. Subset reported: CD45RA-negative fraction. The chain recombines TRBV7-2 with TRBJ1-6, with D possibly TRBD1 on 5 matching bases. The clonotype originates from a young man in good health. The CDR3 region is CASSSAGGSPLHF. The CDR3 DNA reads as TGTGCCAGCAGCTCGGCCGGGGGTTCACCCCTCCACTTT.